The clone carrying this T cell receptor (beta chain) was seen a handful of times. One entry per CDR3 protein, called by TCRdb with MiXCR from the 5' RACE reads. The sample includes 52,000 or so distinct CDR3 sequences, about a fifth of them seen just once. The sorted Tregs were CD4+CD25+CD127-/low cells. The junction had 7 bases not matched to a gene; V was cut back by 3 bases and J by 2 bases. The CDR3 covers 15 residues. Germline V lookup: CDR1 SGHRS, CDR2 YFSETQ. V gene TRBV5-1 combines with J gene TRBJ1-1; 7 bases line up with TRBD1. The sequence derives from a female donor with breast cancer. Sequencing was carried out using tumor-infiltrating Tregs sorted from the breast tumor. Here the CDR3 DNA reads TGCGCCAGCAGCTGGAGGGACAGTGGAAACACTGAAGCTTTCTTT. Amino acid sequence: CASSWRDSGNTEAFF.